The 8 T cell receptor beta chains below come from one sample, sequenced in a study of blood T cells in healthy people across ages. A J-beta primer mix and a sample-barcoded 5' primer were used in a second PCR of roughly 6 to 11 cycles. Each CDR3 protein is one row after TCRdb ran MiXCR on the 5' RACE reads. The data hold around 800,000 distinct CDR3 sequences, with under 45% observed a single time. Material for sequencing was blood. The receptors come from a man aged 55 to 69 in good health.

In its sample, this clonotype was seen a few times. The CDR3 sequence is CASSDPSGNGYTF. The CDR3 DNA sequence: TGTGCCAGCAGCGACCCCTCAGGAAACGGCTACACCTTC. This chain links TRBV7-2 with TRBJ1-2; D not certain. The germline V gene has CDR1 SGHTA and CDR2 FQGNSA. This CDR3 spans 13 amino acids. V lost 5 bases and J 8 bases, leaving 15 bases between the germline ends.

This clonotype appeared a single time. The chain uses TRBV7-2 and TRBJ1-1; D is ambiguous. CDR1 and CDR2 (germline): SGHTA, FQGNSA. The CDR3 sequence is 13 residues long. The V end lost 5 bases, the J end lost 2 bases, and 9 bases lay between the germline ends. The DNA of the CDR3 is TGTGCCAGCAGCACCCGGTCCAACACTGAAGCTTTCTTT. Amino acid sequence: CASSTRSNTEAFF.

This clonotype was seen a few times. The chain combines TRBV12-3 or TRBV12-4 with TRBJ2-7, with 7 bases fitting TRBD1. The CDR3 totals 15 residues. The V and J ends lost 5 bases and 4 bases, in that order; junction bases with no gene match: 11. Here the CDR3 reads CASSPPGTAPYEQYF. The CDR3, as DNA: TGTGCCAGCAGTCCCCCCGGGACAGCCCCTTACGAGCAGTACTTC.

With regard to this clonotype: The junction shows a germline mismatch at one end, possibly a read error. V is TRBV18 and J is TRBJ2-1; no reliable D call. The CDR3 has 14 amino acids. From germline, CDR1 is KGHSH and CDR2 LQKENI. The CDR3 sequence is CASATYDLYNKQFF. The CDR3 coding sequence is TGTGCCAGCGCCACTTACGACCTTTACAATAAGCAGTTCTTC.

This clonotype was found a few times. The CDR3, as DNA: TGTGCCAGCAGCCGATACCACGAGGCCACAGATACGCAGTATTTT. Translating gives CASSRYHEATDTQYF. The chain joins TRBV7-2 to TRBJ2-3; unclear D gene. This CDR3 is built from 15 residues. The V end was cut by 5 bases, the J end by 2 bases, with 14 bases between. Germline loops: CDR1 SGHTA, CDR2 FQGNSA.

This clonotype was counted only a few times. J is TRBJ2-3 and V is TRBV6-2 or TRBV6-3; D perhaps matches TRBD1 (6 bases). From germline, CDR1 is MNHEY and CDR2 SVGEGT. The CDR3 sequence is 14 residues long. Trimming left V 5 bases short and J 1 base short, with 10 bases between. CDR3 sequence reads: CASSRNRGTDTQYF. Written as DNA, the CDR3 is TGTGCCAGCAGTAGGAACAGGGGCACAGATACGCAGTATTTT.

The chain combines TRBV18 with TRBJ2-5; D is undetermined. Germline V gene data show CDR1 as KGHSH and CDR2 as LQKENI. The length of the CDR3 is 16 residues. V lost 0 bases, J lost 4 bases, and 15 bases lay in between. CDR3 coding DNA: TGTGCCAGCTCACCACCCCTCGTACAGCGTAGAGAGACCCAGTACTTC. Amino acids: CASSPPLVQRRETQYF.

This clonotype was detected only a few times. V usage is TRBV7-9 and J usage is TRBJ2-5, with D perhaps assigned TRBD1 or TRBD2 (5 bases each). From germline, CDR1 is SEHNR and CDR2 FQNEAQ (reference sequence). Trimming shortened V by 7 bases and J by 1 base, and 13 bases separated the two germline ends. The length of the CDR3 is 14 residues. The CDR3 DNA follows: TGTGCCAGCACACGAGGGGAAACCCAAGAGACCCAGTACTTC. This translates into CASTRGETQETQYF.